This TCR beta chain was identified in a study of shared clonotypes between healthy human individuals. Study conclusions and caveats: It was the non-shared clonotypes that had lower generation probabilities than clonotypes shared by all four donors.

A CD45RA+ naive subset and a CD45RA-negative memory subset were split from CD4+ cells. Researchers ran the assay at a deep level. Assay: immunoSEQ multiplex PCR; the TCRdb copy retains only in-frame clones and omits some. The sample carries 950,000 to 1,100,000 clones, 65% to 75% recorded once. This clone appeared a single time. No antigen is known for it. The germline gives CDR1 SNHLY, CDR2 FYNNEI. The CDR3 sequence is 14 residues long. Trimming took 8 bases from V and 3 from J, leaving 15 bases between them. The sequence came from a young man in good health. Sequences were obtained from memory CD4+ T cells sorted from blood. Subset: CD45RA-negative fraction. The chain employs TRBV2 and TRBJ2-3, with a possible D match to TRBD2 (7 bases). The CDR3 is CASHHEGGTDTQYF. CDR3 nucleotide sequence: TGTGCCAGCCACCACGAGGGGGGGACAGATACGCAGTATTTT. The full variable domain, rest sourced from reference TRBV2 and TRBJ2-3, is EPEVTQTPSHQVTQMGQEVILRCVPISNHLYFYWYRQILGQKVEFLVSFYNNEISEKSEIFDDQFSVERPDGSNFTLKIRSTKLEDSAMYFCASHHEGGTDTQYFGPGTRLTVL.